The 3 T cell receptor beta chains below come from one sample, sequenced in a study of graft-versus-host responses after intestinal transplantation. Repertoires were generated with immunoSEQ multiplex PCR, while TCRdb's copy carries only in-frame clones and drops some. Of about 8,900 clones listed, approximately 26% are singletons. Approximately 200,000 CFSE-labeled responder cells were plated with approximately 200,000 irradiated, violet-dye-labeled stimulator cells. Sample: alloreactive CD8+ T cells from a mixed lymphocyte reaction culture, taken before transplantation. Specified subset: CFSE-low proliferating T cells sorted from approximately 6-day pre-transplant mixed lymphocyte reaction (GvH or HvG direction). The receptors come from a human patient who was an organ donor for intestinal transplantation.

This clone was counted only a few times. This chain connects TRBV5-4 to TRBJ2-7; D perhaps matches TRBD1 (5 bases). Germline CDR1 and CDR2: SGHNT and YYREEE (reference sequence). V lost 1 base, J lost 5 bases, and 16 bases lay in between. The CDR3 consists of 15 residues. The DNA for the CDR3 is TGTGCCAGCAGCTTGTTAGGACGGCAAGGGGACGAGCAGTACTTC. Its translation is CASSLLGRQGDEQYF.

This clone was counted only a few times. The chain carries TRBV11-2 and TRBJ2-7, with D tentatively TRBD1 or TRBD2 (5 bases each). CDR3 length: 14 residues. Trimming shortened V by 4 bases and J by 3 bases, and 13 bases separated the two germline ends. Germline-derived CDR1 and CDR2 are SGHAT and FQNNGV. CDR3 residues: CASSYGTSNYEQYF. CDR3 nucleotides: TGTGCCAGCAGCTACGGGACGAGTAACTACGAGCAGTACTTC.

This clone was seen a few times. The chain has TRBV13 and TRBJ2-2; 13 bases line up with TRBD2. This CDR3 spans 19 amino acids. J was trimmed by 6 bases and V by 5 bases; bases with no gene match: 15. CDR1 and CDR2 (germline): PRHDT, FYEKMQ (reference sequence). CDR3 coding DNA: TGTGCCAGCAGCCCTTGGACTAGCGGGGGCCCAAACATCCCCGGGGAGCTGTTTTTT. It codes for CASSPWTSGGPNIPGELFF.